The T cell receptor (beta chain) under discussion was sequenced for a study of T cell responses to AZD1222 COVID-19 vaccine. Study-level points and caveats: Repertoire sampling happened only post peak T cell response. Per reports, nearly half of all spike-specific TCRs target regions that are unmutated in variants. Spike-specific TCR depth and breadth grew after two AZD1222 doses.

Worth noting for this clone: Its antigen remains unidentified.

The repertoire was sequenced with immunoSEQ multiplex PCR; TCRdb's copy has only in-frame clones and lacks some. The sample carries some 180,000 clones, approximately 91% recorded once. The CDR3 covers 15 residues. Per the germline V gene, CDR1 is GTSNPN and CDR2 is SVGIG (reference sequence). V gave up 3 bases and J gave up 0 bases, with 9 bases separating them. The TCR was taken from an adult who received the AZD1222 COVID-19 vaccine. The genes are TRBV30 and TRBJ2-6; tentatively, D is TRBD1 (5 bases). Specimen: peripheral blood, collected 28 days after the second AZD1222 dose. The CDR3 protein is CAWSGQPSGANVLTF. Here the CDR3 DNA reads TGTGCCTGGAGCGGACAACCCTCTGGGGCCAACGTCCTGACTTTC.